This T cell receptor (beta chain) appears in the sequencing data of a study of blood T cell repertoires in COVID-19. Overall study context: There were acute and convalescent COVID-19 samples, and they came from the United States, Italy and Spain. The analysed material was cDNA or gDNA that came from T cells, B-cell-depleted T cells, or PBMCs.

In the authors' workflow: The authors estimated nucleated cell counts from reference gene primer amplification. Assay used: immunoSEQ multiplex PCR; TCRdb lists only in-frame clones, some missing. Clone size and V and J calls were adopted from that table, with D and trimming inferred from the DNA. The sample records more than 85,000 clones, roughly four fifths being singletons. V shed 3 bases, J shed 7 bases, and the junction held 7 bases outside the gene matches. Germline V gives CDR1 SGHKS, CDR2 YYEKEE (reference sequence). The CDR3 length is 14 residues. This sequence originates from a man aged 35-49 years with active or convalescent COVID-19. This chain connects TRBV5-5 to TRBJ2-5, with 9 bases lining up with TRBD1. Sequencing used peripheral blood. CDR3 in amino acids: CASSSTGGGMTQYF. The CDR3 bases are TGTGCCAGCAGCTCGACAGGGGGAGGGATGACCCAGTACTTC.